A single TCR beta chain is shown here with its context. Its antigen specificity is not known. No quality values exist for individual bases; no much larger clone is one base distant. This sample was taken from a study of T cells of healthy individuals (dated by TCRdb to the late 2010s). Germline trimming: 5 bases from V, 2 bases from J; junction bases outside gene matches: 6. CDR1 SGHAT and CDR2 FQNNGV were looked up in the germline V gene. Including cysteine and phenylalanine, the CDR3 has 17 amino acids. Left in the record is the CDR3 DNA by itself, 51 bases read in frame from the first base. Receptor amplification or capture employed 5' RACE. Sequencing took place on an Illumina MiSeq. TCRdb itself trimmed the public reads at Q25 with fastp, ran MiXCR and retained productive beta chains. Rows merge per CDR3 protein into single entries with the most common DNA and genes. This sample holds about 53,000 distinct CDR3 sequences; roughly 14% were observed only once. The ten biggest clones cover about 16% of the sample.

The sequence links TRBV11-2 to TRBJ2-6; 10 nucleotides in the junction match TRBD1. The origin of this receptor is a human donor in good health. CDR3 protein: CASSPGQGLTGANVLTF. The nucleotides are TGTGCCAGCAGCCCGGGACAGGGGTTAACTGGGGCCAACGTCCTGACTTTC.